Sequencing of this T cell receptor (beta chain) was carried out in a study of OX40 agonist ivuxolimab in advanced cancers. Study as a whole: Earlier treatment with anti-PD-1, anti-PD-L1 or anti-CTLA-4 was permitted, and over 35% had received some. Study-wide points: Expanded clones were, on average, more numerous in CD8+ T cells than in CD4+. Low levels of normalized T-cell clonal expansion also appeared in some nonresponders. At 0.1 to 3.0 mg/kg, clonal expansion of CD4+ and CD8+ blood T cells had occurred by week 6.

V dropped 3 bases and J dropped 3; count of bases not matched to a gene: 6. Germline V CDR1 and CDR2: SGDLS, YYNGEE. CDR3 length: 15 residues. In this sample, this clone turned up a few times. Its antigen is not known. Additional DNA sequences in this sample encode the identical CDR3. Clones were sequenced by immunoSEQ multiplex PCR, and TCRdb holds only the in-frame ones, with some missing. Among some 19,000 clones listed, 75% to 85% were seen once. The source was CD4+ or CD8+ T cells sorted from blood, collected in a trial of the OX40 agonist ivuxolimab. The chain recombines TRBV9 with TRBJ1-5, with 7 bases aligning to TRBD1. This receptor was obtained from an adult with an advanced solid tumor such as melanoma, head and neck, liver or kidney cancer. This CDR3 reads CASSALTGDNQPQHF. The DNA of the CDR3 is TGTGCCAGCAGCGCTCTAACAGGGGACAATCAGCCCCAGCATTTT. Together with reference TRBV9 and TRBJ1-5, the CDR3 gives the full variable domain: DSGVTQTPKHLITATGQRVTLRCSPRSGDLSVYWYQQSLDQGLQFLIQYYNGEERAKGNILERFSAQQFPDLHSELNLSSLELGDSALYFCASSALTGDNQPQHFGDGTRLSIL.